Detailed here is one T cell receptor (beta chain). Unmatched junction bases numbered 7, after V lost 11 bases and J lost 4 bases. The CDR3 loop spans 12 amino acids. The germline gives CDR1 ENHRY, CDR2 SYGVKD. Assay: immunoSEQ multiplex PCR; the TCRdb copy retains only in-frame clones and omits some. This table holds about 170,000 clones, 75% to 90% found once. The record originates from a study of blood T cell repertoires in COVID-19. Overall study context: COVID-19 samples collected from the United States, Italy and Spain covered acute and convalescent phases.

The sequenced material came from PBMCs or T cells enriched from blood (not recorded which). The source of this sequence is a woman aged 18-29 years who had recovered from COVID-19. V and J are TRBV10-3 and TRBJ1-2; the match to TRBD1 covers 7 bases. For the CDR3, the DNA is TGTGCCTCCGGGACAGCCTCCTATGGCTACACCTTC. This translates into CASGTASYGYTF.